These 14 T cell receptor beta chains were sequenced from one sample in a study of T-cell memory formation after mild COVID-19. From the 5' RACE reads, TCRdb called clonotypes with MiXCR, one entry per CDR3 protein. The table has approximately 430,000 distinct CDR3 sequences, less than 25% seen once; the top ten hold about an eighth. Sequencing input: PBMCs or a T cell subset sorted from them (not recorded which). These receptors were collected from an adult woman who had mild COVID-19 (a few samples of this study predate the infection). Cell type and time point are not known.

J is TRBJ1-1 and V is TRBV6-5; D not resolved. Germline lookup yields CDR1 MNHEY and CDR2 SVGAGI. The CDR3 has 13 residues. The germline V and J ends were trimmed by 6 bases and 9 bases, with 17 bases remaining between them. Written as DNA, the CDR3 is TGTGCCAGCAGCTCCGACACGGTCAGGAAAGCTTTCTTT. This codes for CASSSDTVRKAFF.

The chain recombines TRBV4-1 with TRBJ1-1; tentative D call: TRBD1 (5 bases). This CDR3 is built from 16 residues. Germline CDR1 and CDR2: MGHRA and YSYEKL. The V end lost 4 bases, the J end lost 2 bases, and 17 bases lay between the germline ends. The CDR3 coding sequence is TGCGCCAGCAGCCGCTTTTTCCAGGGTCGTAACACTGAAGCTTTCTTT. Translating gives CASSRFFQGRNTEAFF.

The chain uses TRBV5-1 and TRBJ2-3, with 12 bases matching TRBD2. CDR1 and CDR2 from the germline V gene are SGHRS and YFSETQ. This CDR3 contains 15 residues. J lost 6 bases, V lost 4 bases, and 6 bases had no gene match. DNA of the CDR3: TGCGCCAGCAGCCCACTAGCGGGAGGTGGGGATACGCAGTATTTT. Its protein product is CASSPLAGGGDTQYF.

The chain is built from TRBV24-1 and TRBJ2-1, with D possibly called TRBD1 or TRBD2 (5 bases each). Deletions cut 3 bases from V and 4 bases from J, with 12 bases between. CDR1 is KGHDR, CDR2 SFDVKD, per germline. The CDR3 is made up of 15 amino acids. The CDR3 is CATSDQGERYNEQFF. As DNA, the CDR3 is TGTGCCACCAGTGATCAGGGAGAGCGGTACAATGAGCAGTTCTTC.

The chain combines TRBV28 with TRBJ2-3; 11 bases match TRBD2. Germline assignment: CDR1 MDHEN and CDR2 SYDVKM. Losses at the gene ends were 10 bases for V and 9 bases for J; bases not matched to a gene: 12. The CDR3 length is 14 residues. This CDR3 is CAILPILAGGTQYF. In nucleotides, the CDR3 is TGTGCCATCCTGCCGATATTAGCGGGGGGGACGCAGTATTTT.

This clonotype has more than one count but fewer than ten. The chain is built from TRBV12-3 or TRBV12-4 and TRBJ1-2; no reliable D call. Trimming took 1 base from V and 7 from J, leaving 10 bases between them. CDR3 length: 13 residues. CDR3: CASSLGREVGYTF. CDR3 coding DNA: TGTGCCAGCAGTTTAGGGAGGGAAGTTGGCTACACCTTC.

This clonotype showed up many times. The chain has TRBV12-3 or TRBV12-4 and TRBJ1-4; 9 nucleotides align to TRBD1. With 2 bases clipped from V and 7 bases from J, the junction kept 2 bases outside the gene matches. This CDR3 spans 14 amino acids. This CDR3 is CASSLNRGREKLFF. CDR3 nucleotide sequence: TGTGCCAGCAGTTTAAACAGGGGGCGTGAAAAACTGTTTTTT.

V is TRBV9 and J is TRBJ2-1; D unclear. V lost 3 bases to trimming and J lost 4 bases, with 8 bases between them. This CDR3 has 13 amino acids. Germline V CDR1 and CDR2: SGDLS, YYNGEE. The CDR3 here is CASSARLYNEQFF. CDR3 DNA: TGTGCCAGCAGCGCGCGGTTGTACAATGAGCAGTTCTTC.

The table lists this clonotype with a few counts. J is TRBJ1-2 and V is TRBV20-1, with D possibly being TRBD1 (6 bases). Germline-derived CDR1 and CDR2 are DFQATT and SNEGSKA (reference sequence). Trimming removed 0 bases from V and 4 bases from J, with 18 bases in between. The CDR3 is made up of 16 amino acids. As DNA, the CDR3 is TGCAGTGCTAGAGATAGCTACAGGGAAATCACCTATGGCTACACCTTC. Translation: CSARDSYREITYGYTF.

The V and J genes are TRBV10-3 and TRBJ2-5, with 7 positions matching TRBD2. The germline V gene has CDR1 ENHRY and CDR2 SYGVKD. V lost 4 bases, J lost 4 bases, and 6 bases stayed unmatched. This CDR3 region has 14 residues. Written as DNA, the CDR3 is TGTGCCATCAGTGTCAGAGGGGAGGGAGAGACCCAGTACTTC. Residues: CAISVRGEGETQYF.

V and J are TRBV3-1 and TRBJ1-5, with D possibly TRBD1 on 6 matching bases. Deletions cut 1 base from V and 8 bases from J, with 9 bases between. Germline assignment: CDR1 LGHDT and CDR2 YNNKEL (reference sequence). The length of the CDR3 is 13 residues. CDR3 in amino acids: CASSQVYREPQHF. CDR3 bases: TGTGCCAGCAGCCAAGTTTACAGGGAGCCCCAGCATTTT.

This clonotype occurred a few times. The rearrangement uses TRBV20-1 and TRBJ1-2; no reliable D call. The CDR3 sequence is 15 residues long. The V end lost 6 bases, the J end lost 4 bases, and 21 bases lay between the germline ends. CDR1 is DFQATT, CDR2 SNEGSKA, per germline (reference sequence). CDR3 sequence: CSAPNYSRWGYGYTF. The CDR3 nucleotides read TGCAGTGCCCCCAATTACTCCCGGTGGGGCTATGGCTACACCTTC.

V is TRBV7-8 and J is TRBJ2-6, with TRBD1 identical over 11 bases. The CDR3 has 18 residues. V dropped 0 bases and J dropped 3; count of bases not matched to a gene: 4. CDR1 SGHVS and CDR2 FQNEAQ come from the germline V gene. The CDR3 nucleotides are TGTGCCAGCAGCTTAGCTTGGGACAGGGGGATTGGGGCCAACGTCCTGACTTTC. Translated: CASSLAWDRGIGANVLTF.

This clonotype appeared a few times. The chain uses TRBV6-6 and TRBJ2-1, with 7 nucleotides matching TRBD2. With V trimmed by 8 bases and J by 2 bases, 12 bases remained unmatched. Germline CDR1 is MNHNY and CDR2 is SVGAGI (reference sequence). The CDR3 has 16 residues. The CDR3, as DNA: TGTGCCAGCGTGCAGGGAGGCGGGAGTGCCTACAATGAGCAGTTCTTC. Amino acids: CASVQGGGSAYNEQFF.